This TCR beta chain is from a study of beta chain features in type 1 diabetes. Findings and limits, study-wide: For Type 1 diabetes patients, all four CD4+ subsets carried TCRB CDR3s that were moderately but significantly shorter.

Of the isolated RNA, all was reverse transcribed, and so the sequenced material was expressed TCRB transcripts. The table came from immunoSEQ multiplex PCR; TCRdb's copy has only in-frame clones and leaves some out. The data hold 310,000 or so clones, with over 7% observed a single time. This clone has a handful of counts. The antigen is unknown. There are 16 residues in the CDR3. The germline V gene encodes CDR1 MDHEN and CDR2 SYDVKM. V was cut by 3 bases and J by 0 bases, with 12 bases left in between. This receptor was obtained from a man younger than 45 with type 1 diabetes. Sequenced input: central memory CD4+ T cells from blood. The chain links TRBV28 to TRBJ1-5; D is uncertain. The CDR3 loop reads CASSFGSVNSNQPQHF. As DNA, the CDR3 is TGTGCCAGCAGTTTTGGGTCAGTCAATAGCAATCAGCCCCAGCATTTT.